This record covers a single T cell receptor (beta chain). Its target is unknown. Construction of the TCRbeta library involved unique molecular identifiers. TCRdb passed the PCR reads through MiXCR, listing each CDR3 protein once. The sample has roughly 180,000 distinct CDR3 sequences, around 10% seen once. This CDR3 region has 16 residues. V lost 0 bases, J lost 0 bases, and 13 bases lay in between. Germline V gives CDR1 GTSNPN, CDR2 SVGIG (reference sequence). The data belong to a study of T-cell reconstitution after alpha-beta-depleted transplantation in children. Study-wide points: At the one-year point after transplant, T-cell counts and TCRbeta diversity were found to come mostly from T cells that had been newly produced. There were reportedly several hundred expanded graft clones from which alpha-beta T cells came about two months after transplant.

The chain carries TRBV30 and TRBJ2-3; no reliable D call. The sequencing used PBMCs, collected before TCRalphabeta/CD19-depleted stem cell transplant. The TCR sequence derives from a boy between 2 and 10 years old with acute myeloid leukemia, due to receive a stem cell transplant. The CDR3 DNA sequence: TGTGCCTGGAGTGTACCATGGGTGTGGAGCACAGATACGCAGTATTTT. This codes for CAWSVPWVWSTDTQYF. The full variable domain, rest sourced from reference TRBV30 and TRBJ2-3, is SQTIHQWPATLVQPVGSPLSLECTVEGTSNPNLYWYRQAAGRGLQLLFYSVGIGQISSEVPQNLSASRPQDRQFILSSKKLLLSDSGFYLCAWSVPWVWSTDTQYFGPGTRLTVL.